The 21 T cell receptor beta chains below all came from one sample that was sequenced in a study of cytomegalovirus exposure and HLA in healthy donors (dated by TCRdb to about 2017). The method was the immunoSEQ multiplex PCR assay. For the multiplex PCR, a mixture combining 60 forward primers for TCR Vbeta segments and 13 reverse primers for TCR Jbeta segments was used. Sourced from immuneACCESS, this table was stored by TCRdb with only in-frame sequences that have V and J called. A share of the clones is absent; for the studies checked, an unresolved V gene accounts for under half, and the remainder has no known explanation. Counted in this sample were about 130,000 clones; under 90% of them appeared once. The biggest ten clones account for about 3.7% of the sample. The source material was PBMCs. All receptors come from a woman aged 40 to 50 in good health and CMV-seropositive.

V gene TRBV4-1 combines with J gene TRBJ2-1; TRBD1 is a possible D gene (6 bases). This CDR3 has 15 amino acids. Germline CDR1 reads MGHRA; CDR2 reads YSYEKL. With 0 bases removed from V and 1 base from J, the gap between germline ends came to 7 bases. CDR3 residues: CASSQDRGSYNEQFF. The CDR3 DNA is TGCGCCAGCAGCCAAGACAGGGGTTCCTACAATGAGCAGTTCTTC.

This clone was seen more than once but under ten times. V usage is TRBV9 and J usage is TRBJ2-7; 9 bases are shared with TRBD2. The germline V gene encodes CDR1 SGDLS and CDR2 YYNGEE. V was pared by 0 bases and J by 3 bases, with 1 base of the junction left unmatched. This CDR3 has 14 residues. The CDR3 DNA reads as TGTGCCAGCAGCGTAGGGACTAGCGACTACGAGCAGTACTTC. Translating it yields CASSVGTSDYEQYF.

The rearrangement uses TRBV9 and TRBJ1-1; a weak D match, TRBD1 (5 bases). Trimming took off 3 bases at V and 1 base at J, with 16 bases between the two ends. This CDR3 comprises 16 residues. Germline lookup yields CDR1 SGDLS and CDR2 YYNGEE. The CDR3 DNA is TGTGCCAGCAGCGGCCGCGGGGGGTGGGGGAACACTGAAGCTTTCTTT. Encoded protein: CASSGRGGWGNTEAFF.

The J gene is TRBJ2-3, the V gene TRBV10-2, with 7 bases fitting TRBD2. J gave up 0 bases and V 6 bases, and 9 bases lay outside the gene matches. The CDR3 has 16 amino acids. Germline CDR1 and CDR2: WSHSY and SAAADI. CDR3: CASSGLGEGSTDTQYF. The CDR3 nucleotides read TGCGCCAGCAGCGGCTTAGGGGAGGGTAGCACAGATACGCAGTATTTT.

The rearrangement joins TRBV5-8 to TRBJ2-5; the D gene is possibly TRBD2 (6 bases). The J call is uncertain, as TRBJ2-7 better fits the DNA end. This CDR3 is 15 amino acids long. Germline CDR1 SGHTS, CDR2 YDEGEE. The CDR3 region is CASSFLGGSSYEQYF. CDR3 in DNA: TGTGCCAGCAGCTTTTTGGGAGGAAGCTCCTACGAGCAGTACTTC.

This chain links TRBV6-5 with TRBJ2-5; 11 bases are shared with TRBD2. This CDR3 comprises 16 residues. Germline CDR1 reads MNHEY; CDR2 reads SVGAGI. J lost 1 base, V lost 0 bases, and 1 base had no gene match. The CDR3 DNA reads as TGTGCCAGCAGTTACTCCGGGACTAGCGGCCAAGAGACCCAGTACTTC. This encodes CASSYSGTSGQETQYF.

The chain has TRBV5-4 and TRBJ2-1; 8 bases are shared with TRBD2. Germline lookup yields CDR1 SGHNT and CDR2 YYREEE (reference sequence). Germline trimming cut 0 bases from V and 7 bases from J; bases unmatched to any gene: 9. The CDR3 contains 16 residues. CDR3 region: CASSLGAGGSWNEQFF. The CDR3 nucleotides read TGTGCCAGCAGCTTGGGGGCGGGAGGATCGTGGAATGAGCAGTTCTTC.

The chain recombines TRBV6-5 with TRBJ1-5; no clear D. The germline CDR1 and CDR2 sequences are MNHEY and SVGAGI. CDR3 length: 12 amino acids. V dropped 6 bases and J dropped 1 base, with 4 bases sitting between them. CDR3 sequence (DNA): TGTGCCAGCAGCCAAAGCAATCAGCCCCAGCATTTT. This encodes CASSQSNQPQHF.

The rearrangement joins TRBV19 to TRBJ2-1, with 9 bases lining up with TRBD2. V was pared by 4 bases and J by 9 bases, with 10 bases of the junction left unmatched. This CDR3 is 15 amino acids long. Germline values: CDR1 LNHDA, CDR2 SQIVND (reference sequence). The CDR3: CASSRLAGLPGEQFF. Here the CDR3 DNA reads TGTGCCAGTAGTAGGCTAGCGGGACTCCCGGGTGAGCAGTTCTTC.

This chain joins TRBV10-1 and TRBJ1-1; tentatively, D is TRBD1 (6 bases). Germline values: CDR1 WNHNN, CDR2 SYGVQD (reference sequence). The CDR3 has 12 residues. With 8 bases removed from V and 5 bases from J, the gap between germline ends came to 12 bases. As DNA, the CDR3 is TGCGCCAGCTACATGGGGGCTACTGAAGCTTTCTTT. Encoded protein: CASYMGATEAFF.

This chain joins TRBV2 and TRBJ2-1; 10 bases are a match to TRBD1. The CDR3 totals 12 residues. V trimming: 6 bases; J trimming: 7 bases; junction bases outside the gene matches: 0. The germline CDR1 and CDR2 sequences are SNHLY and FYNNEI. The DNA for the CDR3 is TGTGCCAGCAGGGACAGGGGGAATGAGCAGTTCTTC. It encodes CASRDRGNEQFF.

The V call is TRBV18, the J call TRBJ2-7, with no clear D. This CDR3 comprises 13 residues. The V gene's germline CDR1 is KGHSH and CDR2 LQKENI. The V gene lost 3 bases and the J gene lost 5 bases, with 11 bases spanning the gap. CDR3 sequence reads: CASSPGLRDEQYF. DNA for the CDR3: TGTGCCAGCTCACCTGGCTTACGGGACGAGCAGTACTTC.

The CDR3 here is CASSNTGESNQPQHF. CDR3 nucleotide sequence: TGTGCCAGCAGTAATACAGGGGAGAGCAATCAGCCCCAGCATTTT. V and J are TRBV6-6 and TRBJ1-5, with 7 bases lining up with TRBD1. The germline gives CDR1 MNHNY, CDR2 SVGAGI (reference sequence). This CDR3 has 15 residues. Trimming took 5 bases from V and 1 from J; bases not matched to a gene: 5.

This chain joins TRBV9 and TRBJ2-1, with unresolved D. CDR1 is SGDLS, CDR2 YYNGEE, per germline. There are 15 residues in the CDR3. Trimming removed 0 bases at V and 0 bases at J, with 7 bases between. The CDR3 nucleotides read TGTGCCAGCAGCGTAGAACCGAGCTCCTACAATGAGCAGTTCTTC. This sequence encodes CASSVEPSSYNEQFF.

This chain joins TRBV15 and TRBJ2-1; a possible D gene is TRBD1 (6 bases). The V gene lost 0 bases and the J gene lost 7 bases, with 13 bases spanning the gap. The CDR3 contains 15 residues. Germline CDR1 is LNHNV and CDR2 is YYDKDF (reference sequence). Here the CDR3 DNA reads TGTGCCACCAGCAGAGATAGACAGGCCGGAAATGAGCAGTTCTTC. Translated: CATSRDRQAGNEQFF.

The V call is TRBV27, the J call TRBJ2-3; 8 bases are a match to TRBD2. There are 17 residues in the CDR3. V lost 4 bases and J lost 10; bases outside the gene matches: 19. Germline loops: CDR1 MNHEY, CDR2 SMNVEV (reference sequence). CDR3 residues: CASSSRRRSGSRVAQYF. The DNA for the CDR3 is TGTGCCAGCAGTTCTAGGCGGCGGAGCGGGAGCCGGGTCGCGCAGTATTTT.

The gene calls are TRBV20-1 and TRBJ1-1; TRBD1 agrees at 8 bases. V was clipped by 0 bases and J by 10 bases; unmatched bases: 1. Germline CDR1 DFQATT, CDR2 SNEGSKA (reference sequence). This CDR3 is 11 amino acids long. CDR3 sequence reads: CSARDTGGAFF. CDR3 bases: TGCAGTGCTAGAGACACAGGGGGAGCTTTCTTT.

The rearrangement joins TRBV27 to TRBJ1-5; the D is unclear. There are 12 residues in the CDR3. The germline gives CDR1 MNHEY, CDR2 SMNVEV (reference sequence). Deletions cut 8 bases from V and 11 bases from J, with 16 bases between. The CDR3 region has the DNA TGTGCCAGCGGAACTAACGTGGGAGCCCAGCATTTT. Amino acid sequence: CASGTNVGAQHF.

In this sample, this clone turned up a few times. The CDR3 DNA sequence: TGTGCCTGGAAGAAACCGGGACAGAGCACAGATACGCAGTATTTT. Protein product: CAWKKPGQSTDTQYF. J is TRBJ2-3 and V is TRBV30, with TRBD1 identical over 7 bases. The CDR3 runs to 15 residues. V dropped 4 bases and J dropped 0; count of bases not matched to a gene: 7. CDR1 and CDR2 (germline): GTSNPN, SVGIG (reference sequence).

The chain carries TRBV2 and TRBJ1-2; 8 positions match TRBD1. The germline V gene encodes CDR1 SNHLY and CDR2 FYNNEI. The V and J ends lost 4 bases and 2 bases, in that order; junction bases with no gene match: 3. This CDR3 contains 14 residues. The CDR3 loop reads CASSGRTGNYGYTF. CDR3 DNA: TGTGCCAGCAGTGGTAGGACAGGGAACTATGGCTACACCTTC.

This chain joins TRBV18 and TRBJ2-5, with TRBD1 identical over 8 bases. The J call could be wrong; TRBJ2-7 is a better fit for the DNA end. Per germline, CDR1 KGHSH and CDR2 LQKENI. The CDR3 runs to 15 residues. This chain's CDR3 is CASSPGGQGFYEQYF. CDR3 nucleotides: TGTGCCAGCTCACCCGGAGGACAGGGCTTTTACGAGCAGTACTTC.